The entry that follows covers one TCR beta chain sequence. This sample stems from a study of cytomegalovirus exposure and HLA in healthy donors. Only in-frame clones appear in the TCRdb table, and some are missing; sequencing was by immunoSEQ multiplex PCR. The sample shows more than 150,000 clones, 80% to 85% of them seen only once. Germline CDR1 is SGHVS and CDR2 is FNYEAQ. This CDR3 comprises 16 residues. With 2 bases removed from V and 2 bases from J, the gap between germline ends came to 16 bases. The chain joins TRBV7-6 to TRBJ2-7; D unclear. Input material: PBMCs. This receptor was identified in a woman between 18 and 30 years old in good health and CMV-seropositive. CDR3 region: CASSLRLRAVTYEQYF. The CDR3 nucleotides read TGTGCCAGCAGCTTAAGACTGCGCGCAGTTACCTACGAGCAGTACTTC.